Reported below is one T cell receptor (beta chain). Germline V CDR1 and CDR2: DFQATT, SNEGSKA (reference sequence). The V end was cut by 3 bases, the J end by 6 bases, with 16 bases between. The CDR3 contains 14 residues. TCRdb re-called the 5' RACE reads with MiXCR, one entry per CDR3 protein. The data hold about 19,000 distinct CDR3 sequences, with about 2.6% observed a single time. This specimen comes from a study of neurological immune-mediated disorders. The rearrangement links TRBV20-1 to TRBJ2-3; perhaps TRBD2 as D (7 bases). The clonotype comes from a woman in her late teens or twenties with multiple sclerosis. Specimen: PBMCs. The CDR3 loop reads CSARREGGSDTQYF. The CDR3 DNA reads TGCAGTGCTAGGAGGGAGGGGGGCAGCGATACGCAGTATTTT.